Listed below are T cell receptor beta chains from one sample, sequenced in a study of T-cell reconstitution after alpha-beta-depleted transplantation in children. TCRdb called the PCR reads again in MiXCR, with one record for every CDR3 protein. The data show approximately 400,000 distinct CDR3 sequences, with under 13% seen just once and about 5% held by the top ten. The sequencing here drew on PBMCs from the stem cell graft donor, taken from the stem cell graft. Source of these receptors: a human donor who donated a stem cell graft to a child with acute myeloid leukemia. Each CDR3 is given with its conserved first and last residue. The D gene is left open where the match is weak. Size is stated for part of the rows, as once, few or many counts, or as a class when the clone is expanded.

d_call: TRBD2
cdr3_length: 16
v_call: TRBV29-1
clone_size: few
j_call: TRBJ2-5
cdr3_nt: TGCAGCGTTGAAGAATTTACCGGGACGGGGGGATGGACCCAGTACTTC
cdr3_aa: CSVEEFTGTGGWTQYF

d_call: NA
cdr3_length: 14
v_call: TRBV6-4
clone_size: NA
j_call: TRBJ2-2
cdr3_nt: TGTGCCAGCAGTGACGGCACAACCACCGGGGAGCTGTTTTTT
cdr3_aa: CASSDGTTTGELFF

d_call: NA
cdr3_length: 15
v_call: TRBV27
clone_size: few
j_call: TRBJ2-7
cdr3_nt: TGTGCCAGCAGTTTCCAACAGGGAGCCAACTACGAGCAGTACTTC
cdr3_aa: CASSFQQGANYEQYF

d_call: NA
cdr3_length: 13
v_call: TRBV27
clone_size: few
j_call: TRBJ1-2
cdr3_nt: TGTGCCAGCAGTTTATCTTTGGGTGATGGCTACACCTTC
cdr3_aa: CASSLSLGDGYTF

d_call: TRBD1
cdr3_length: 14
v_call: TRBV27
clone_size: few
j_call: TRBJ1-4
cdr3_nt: TGTGCCAGTCAGGGGGGGGCAACTAATGAAAAACTGTTTTTT
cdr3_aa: CASQGGATNEKLFF

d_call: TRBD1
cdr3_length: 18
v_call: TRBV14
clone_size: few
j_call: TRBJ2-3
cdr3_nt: TGTGCCAGCAGCAACCGGGACAGCACCGAGGGAATCACAGATACGCAGTATTTT
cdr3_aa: CASSNRDSTEGITDTQYF

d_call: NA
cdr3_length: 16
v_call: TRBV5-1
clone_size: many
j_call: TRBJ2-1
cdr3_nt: TGCGCCAGCAGTTCAACACAGGGCCAAGCCTACAATGAGCAGTTCTTC
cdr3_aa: CASSSTQGQAYNEQFF

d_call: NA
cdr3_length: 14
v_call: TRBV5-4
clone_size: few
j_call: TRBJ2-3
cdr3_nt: TGTGCCAGCAGCTTGATGGACCCCACAGATACGCAGTATTTT
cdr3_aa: CASSLMDPTDTQYF

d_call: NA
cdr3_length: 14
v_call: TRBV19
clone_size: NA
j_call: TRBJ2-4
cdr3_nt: TGTGCCAGTAAGGGCAGGTCGGCCAAAAACATTCAGTACTTC
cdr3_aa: CASKGRSAKNIQYF

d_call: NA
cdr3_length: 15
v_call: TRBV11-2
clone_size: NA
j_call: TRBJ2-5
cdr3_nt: TGTGCCAGCAGCTTAGATCGTCACAACCAAGAGACCCAGTACTTC
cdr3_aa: CASSLDRHNQETQYF

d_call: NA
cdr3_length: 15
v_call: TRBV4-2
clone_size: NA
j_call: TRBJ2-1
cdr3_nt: TGTGCCAGCAGCCAAGAGACCGGCTCCTACAATGAGCAGTTCTTC
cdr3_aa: CASSQETGSYNEQFF

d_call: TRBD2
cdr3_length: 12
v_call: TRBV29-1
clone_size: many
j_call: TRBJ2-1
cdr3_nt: TGCAGCGGCACTAGCGGGACTGATGAGCAGTTCTTC
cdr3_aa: CSGTSGTDEQFF

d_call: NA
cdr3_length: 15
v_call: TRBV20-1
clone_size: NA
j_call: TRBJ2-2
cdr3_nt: TGCAGTGCCCCGGTGGCGGGACGGAACACCGGGGAGCTGTTTTTT
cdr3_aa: CSAPVAGRNTGELFF